These 18 T cell receptor beta chains share one sample of origin, sequenced in a study of T cell changes during pregnancy in multiple sclerosis. Libraries were prepared by immunoSEQ multiplex PCR; TCRdb keeps only in-frame clonotypes and omits some of them. The sample consists of tens of thousands of clones, roughly 90% of them appearing once. This sample comprised peripheral blood, obtained after pregnancy. All receptors come from a female donor in good health, enrolled as a control in a pregnancy study.

The chain carries TRBV4-2 and TRBJ1-5; 8 positions match TRBD1. In germline, CDR1 is LGHNA, CDR2 YNFKEQ. The CDR3 is 16 residues long. V lost 0 bases, J lost 5 bases, and 6 bases stayed unmatched. CDR3 in DNA: TGTGCCAGCAGCCAAGATTTCAACAGGGGGGATCAGCCCCAGCATTTT. Translated: CASSQDFNRGDQPQHF.

The chain carries TRBV13 and TRBJ1-1; D remains unclear. Per germline, CDR1 PRHDT and CDR2 FYEKMQ (reference sequence). Trimming stripped 1 base from V and 5 bases from J, with 8 bases between. The CDR3 contains 13 residues. CDR3 bases: TGTGCCAGCAGCTTAGAACGGTCGACTGAAGCTTTCTTT. Encoded protein: CASSLERSTEAFF.

The rearrangement joins TRBV9 to TRBJ1-6; 7 bases are a match to TRBD1. The CDR3 totals 14 residues. J lost 6 bases, V lost 0 bases, and 0 bases had no gene match. Germline CDR1 is SGDLS and CDR2 is YYNGEE. The CDR3 protein is CASSVGQGNSPLHF. The CDR3 region has the DNA TGTGCCAGCAGCGTAGGACAGGGTAATTCACCCCTCCACTTT.

The chain carries TRBV18 and TRBJ2-1; 8 bases are a match to TRBD2. The CDR3 covers 17 residues. Germline loops: CDR1 KGHSH, CDR2 LQKENI. Unmatched junction bases numbered 13, after V lost 1 base and J lost 8 bases. CDR3 amino acids: CASSPLPGGAVFDEQFF. The DNA of the CDR3 is TGTGCCAGCTCACCACTACCCGGGGGGGCGGTATTTGATGAGCAGTTCTTC.

This chain links TRBV10-2 with TRBJ1-1; weak D call: TRBD1 (6 bases). Trimming took off 7 bases at V and 0 bases at J, with 9 bases between the two ends. The CDR3 has 13 amino acids. Germline CDR1 and CDR2: WSHSY and SAAADI. The CDR3 DNA reads TGCGCCAGCAACCAGGGGATGAACACTGAAGCTTTCTTT. This codes for CASNQGMNTEAFF.

The DNA of the CDR3 is TGCGCCAGCAGCCCAGACGAGGGGGCTGCCTACGAGCAGTACTTC. Translated: CASSPDEGAAYEQYF. The rearrangement links TRBV4-3 to TRBJ2-7; TRBD1 agrees at 7 bases. Germline V lookup: CDR1 LGHNA, CDR2 YSLEER. V lost 4 bases to trimming and J lost 2 bases; unmatched junction nucleotides: 8. This CDR3 is built from 15 residues.

V is TRBV5-4 and J is TRBJ2-7, with a possible D match to TRBD2 (5 bases). V lost 2 bases to trimming and J lost 1 base, with 7 bases between them. The CDR3 has 13 residues. In germline, CDR1 is SGHNT, CDR2 YYREEE (reference sequence). CDR3 region: CASSFRGSYEQYF. CDR3 DNA: TGTGCCAGCAGCTTCCGCGGGTCCTACGAGCAGTACTTC.

This clone showed up just once. This chain links TRBV6-4 with TRBJ1-4, with 9 bases aligning to TRBD1. Germline lookup yields CDR1 MRHNA and CDR2 SNTAGT. J was trimmed by 8 bases and V by 0 bases; bases with no gene match: 7. The CDR3 is made up of 16 amino acids. CDR3 amino acids: CASSDSKGTGQEKLFF. CDR3 in DNA: TGTGCCAGCAGTGACTCGAAGGGGACAGGGCAGGAAAAACTGTTTTTT.

The gene calls are TRBV15 and TRBJ2-1, with D perhaps TRBD2 (6 bases). The CDR3 runs to 15 residues. Germline values: CDR1 LNHNV, CDR2 YYDKDF (reference sequence). The germline V and J ends were trimmed by 8 bases and 0 bases, with 14 bases remaining between them. CDR3 in DNA: TGTGCCACCGAGATCGGGAGAAGCTCCTACAATGAGCAGTTCTTC. Its translation: CATEIGRSSYNEQFF.

V gene TRBV10-2 combines with J gene TRBJ2-7, with 7 bases lining up with TRBD2. After removal of 6 bases from V and 1 base from J, the junction contained 6 bases not matched to a gene. CDR1 WSHSY and CDR2 SAAADI come from the germline V gene. This CDR3 is 14 amino acids long. In DNA form, the CDR3 reads TGCGCCAGCAGCCCCCGGGACTATTCCTACGAGCAGTACTTC. It encodes CASSPRDYSYEQYF.

The V call is TRBV4-1, the J call TRBJ2-5, with TRBD2 matching 10 bases. The CDR3 loop spans 15 amino acids. Germline trimming cut 6 bases from V and 5 bases from J; bases unmatched to any gene: 9. Germline V gene sequence: CDR1 MGHRA, CDR2 YSYEKL. The CDR3 bases are TGCGCCAGCAGTCCCAGCGGGGGGGCTCGGGAGACCCAGTACTTC. Amino acids: CASSPSGGARETQYF.

The V call is TRBV18, the J call TRBJ1-1; perhaps TRBD1 as D (6 bases). This CDR3 has 12 amino acids. Germline assignment: CDR1 KGHSH and CDR2 LQKENI. The V end lost 3 bases, the J end lost 7 bases, and 9 bases lay between the germline ends. The DNA for the CDR3 is TGTGCCAGCTCACCGAAGGGGGATGAAGCTTTCTTT. Protein: CASSPKGDEAFF. Based on the CDR3 plus reference TRBV18 and TRBJ1-1, the full variable domain is NAGVMQNPRHLVRRRGQEARLRCSPMKGHSHVYWYRQLPEEGLKFMVYLQKENIIDESGMPKERFSAEFPKEGPSILRIQQVVRGDSAAYFCASSPKGDEAFFGQGTRLTVV.

This chain connects TRBV14 to TRBJ2-1, with 10 bases matching TRBD2. CDR1 is SGHDN, CDR2 FVKESK, per germline. V lost 4 bases to trimming and J lost 5 bases; unmatched junction nucleotides: 5. This CDR3 spans 15 amino acids. CDR3 residues: CASSPSGGLHNEQFF. The CDR3, as DNA: TGTGCCAGCAGCCCTAGCGGGGGCCTCCACAATGAGCAGTTCTTC. The full variable domain, rest sourced from reference TRBV14 and TRBJ2-1, is EAGVTQFPSHSVIEKGQTVTLRCDPISGHDNLYWYRRVMGKEIKFLLHFVKESKQDESGMPNNRFLAERTGGTYSTLKVQPAELEDSGVYFCASSPSGGLHNEQFFGPGTRLTVL.

The chain is built from TRBV6-5 and TRBJ1-1; D possibly corresponds to TRBD1 (5 bases). The CDR3 runs to 14 residues. Trimming stripped 4 bases from V and 0 bases from J, with 9 bases between. The germline gives CDR1 MNHEY, CDR2 SVGAGI. CDR3 protein: CASSSTVMNTEAFF. Written as DNA, the CDR3 is TGTGCCAGCAGTTCGACAGTAATGAACACTGAAGCTTTCTTT.

To note about this clone: Other DNA variants within this sample encode the same CDR3. The rearrangement links TRBV4-3 to TRBJ1-4, with D perhaps matching TRBD1 (6 bases). Germline assignment: CDR1 LGHNA and CDR2 YSLEER. There are 16 residues in the CDR3. The V end was cut by 0 bases, the J end by 5 bases, with 13 bases between. The chain's CDR3 is CASSQDLTGTNEKLFF. The CDR3 nucleotides are TGCGCCAGCAGCCAAGATCTAACAGGGACAAATGAAAAACTGTTTTTT.

The chain joins TRBV30 to TRBJ1-5, with D tentatively TRBD1 (6 bases). This CDR3 comprises 17 residues. CDR1 GTSNPN and CDR2 SVGIG come from the germline V gene (reference sequence). Trimming took off 0 bases at V and 3 bases at J, with 18 bases between the two ends. The CDR3 sequence: CAWSVSGWGGFNQPQHF. The CDR3 region has the DNA TGTGCCTGGAGTGTCTCAGGTTGGGGGGGCTTCAATCAGCCCCAGCATTTT.

The genes are TRBV7-6 and TRBJ2-1, with a weak D call TRBD2 (5 bases). Germline V gene lookup returns CDR1 SGHVS and CDR2 FNYEAQ. The CDR3 spans 14 residues. V dropped 1 base and J dropped 8 bases, with 12 bases sitting between them. CDR3 region: CASSLGASRYEQFF. As DNA, the CDR3 is TGTGCCAGCAGCTTAGGGGCTAGCCGGTATGAGCAGTTCTTC.

The chain employs TRBV15 and TRBJ1-6; D is uncertain. CDR1 is LNHNV and CDR2 is YYDKDF in the germline V gene (reference sequence). V was shortened by 5 bases and J by 7 bases, with 12 bases between the two germline ends. This CDR3 is built from 14 residues. As DNA, the CDR3 is TGTGCCACCAGCCCGGGGTGGGGAAATTCACCCCTCCACTTT. As protein: CATSPGWGNSPLHF.